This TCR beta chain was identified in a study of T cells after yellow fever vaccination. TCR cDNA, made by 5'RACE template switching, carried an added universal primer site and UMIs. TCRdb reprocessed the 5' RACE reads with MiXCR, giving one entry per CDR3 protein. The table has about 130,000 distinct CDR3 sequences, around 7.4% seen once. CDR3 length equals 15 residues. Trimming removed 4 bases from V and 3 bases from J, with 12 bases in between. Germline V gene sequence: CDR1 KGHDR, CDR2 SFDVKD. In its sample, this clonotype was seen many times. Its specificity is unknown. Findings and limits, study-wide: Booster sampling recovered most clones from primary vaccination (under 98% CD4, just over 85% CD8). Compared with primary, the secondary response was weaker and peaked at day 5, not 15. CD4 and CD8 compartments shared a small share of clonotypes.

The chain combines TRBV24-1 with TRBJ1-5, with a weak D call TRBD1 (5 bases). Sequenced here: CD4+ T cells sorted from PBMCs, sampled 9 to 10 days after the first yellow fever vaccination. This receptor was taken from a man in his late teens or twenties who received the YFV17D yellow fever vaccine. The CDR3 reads CATSEGGALNQPQHF. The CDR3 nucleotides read TGTGCCACCAGTGAGGGAGGGGCCCTCAATCAGCCCCAGCATTTT.